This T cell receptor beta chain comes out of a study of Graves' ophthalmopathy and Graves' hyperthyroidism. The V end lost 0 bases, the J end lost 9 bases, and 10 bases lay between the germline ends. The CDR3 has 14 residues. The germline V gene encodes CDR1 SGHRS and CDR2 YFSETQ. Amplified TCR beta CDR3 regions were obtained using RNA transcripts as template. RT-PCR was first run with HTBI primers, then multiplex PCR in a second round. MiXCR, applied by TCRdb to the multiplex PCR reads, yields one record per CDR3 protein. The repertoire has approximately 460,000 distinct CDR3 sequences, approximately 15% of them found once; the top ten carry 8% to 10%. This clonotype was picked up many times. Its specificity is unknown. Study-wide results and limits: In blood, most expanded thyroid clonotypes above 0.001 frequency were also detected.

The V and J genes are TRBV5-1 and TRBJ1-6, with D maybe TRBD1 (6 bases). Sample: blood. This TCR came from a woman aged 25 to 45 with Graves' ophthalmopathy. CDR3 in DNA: TGCGCCAGCAGCTTGGGGGGGCATGGTTCACCCCTCCACTTT. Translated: CASSLGGHGSPLHF.